Presented here are 8 T cell receptor beta chains from one specimen sequenced in a study of post-analysis software for immune sequencing data. Study-level findings and limits: Relative to controls, patients had a handful of TRBV segments at higher frequency, with TRBV5-6, TRBV5-1 and TRBV20-1 among these.

Their antigen targets remain unknown. Each TCR beta cDNA library carried unique molecular identifiers. TCRdb itself ran the PCR reads through MiXCR, one entry per CDR3 protein. The data show roughly 730,000 distinct CDR3 sequences, around 27% seen once. The sample was blood. The receptors come from a girl between 5 and 17 years old with multiple sclerosis.

This clonotype has just a few counts. Sequence at one end of the junction differs from germline and may be a read error. The DNA of the CDR3 is TGTGCCGGCAGCCAACGGGGACAGGGTAATGAAAAACTGTTTTTT. Amino acids: CAGSQRGQGNEKLFF. The chain links TRBV7-9 to TRBJ1-4; 9 bases fit TRBD1. The CDR3 contains 15 residues. Germline values: CDR1 SEHNR, CDR2 FQNEAQ (reference sequence).

This clonotype was counted between two and nine times. The V call is TRBV20-1, the J call TRBJ2-1; a possible D gene is TRBD2 (6 bases). V lost 0 bases and J lost 1, with 13 bases in between. This CDR3 is built from 16 residues. CDR1 is DFQATT and CDR2 is SNEGSKA in the germline V gene (reference sequence). CDR3 residues: CSARDPGGGSYNEQFF. The CDR3 DNA reads TGCAGTGCTAGAGATCCCGGGGGTGGGTCCTACAATGAGCAGTTCTTC.

This clonotype was picked up many times. The V and J genes are TRBV29-1 and TRBJ2-5; D is ambiguous. From germline, CDR1 is SQVTM and CDR2 ANQGSEA. V lost 1 base to trimming and J lost 3 bases, with 9 bases between them. The CDR3 has 13 residues. CDR3 DNA sequence: TGCAGCGTTGAAGGGTCAGGCAAAGAGACCCAGTACTTC. Translated: CSVEGSGKETQYF.

This clonotype was detected a few times. This sequence joins TRBV7-2 and TRBJ2-1; 10 nucleotides line up with TRBD1. J was trimmed by 6 bases and V by 7 bases; bases with no gene match: 9. This CDR3 has 15 residues. Germline V gene lookup returns CDR1 SGHTA and CDR2 FQGNSA. The CDR3 sequence is CASTRRTGGINEQFF. The CDR3 coding sequence is TGTGCCAGCACCCGTCGGACAGGGGGGATCAATGAGCAGTTCTTC.

For this clonotype: A much larger clone lies one base from this, so it may be a read error. The V gene is TRBV7-2, the J gene TRBJ2-1, with 13 bases that match TRBD2. Unmatched junction bases numbered 14, after V lost 2 bases and J lost 10 bases. Germline V gene data show CDR1 as SGHTA and CDR2 as FQGNSA. The CDR3 spans 18 residues. The CDR3: CASSLSTSGRGSSYEQFF. CDR3 sequence (DNA): TGTGCCAGCAGCTTAAGTACTAGCGGGAGGGGAAGCTCCTACGAGCAGTTCTTC.

This sequence joins TRBV6-5 and TRBJ2-1; 13 nucleotides agree with TRBD2. The V and J ends lost 6 bases and 8 bases, in that order; junction bases with no gene match: 7. From germline, CDR1 is MNHEY and CDR2 SVGAGI. This CDR3 region has 15 residues. The CDR3 region has the DNA TGTGCCAGCAGATCGACTAGCGGGGGGACCGATGAGCAGTTCTTC. Amino acids: CASRSTSGGTDEQFF.

This clonotype has at least ten counts. The rearrangement uses TRBV7-2 and TRBJ2-5; D gene uncertain. This CDR3 contains 13 residues. Germline CDR1 reads SGHTA; CDR2 reads FQGNSA. Trimming took 3 bases from V and 2 from J, leaving 7 bases between them. CDR3 nucleotides: TGTGCCAGCAGCTTTTCCGCACAAGAGACCCAGTACTTC. This encodes CASSFSAQETQYF.

The V gene is TRBV6-4, the J gene TRBJ2-1; TRBD2 aligns across 9 bases. With V trimmed by 0 bases and J by 8 bases, 5 bases remained unmatched. Germline V gene sequence: CDR1 MRHNA, CDR2 SNTAGT. The CDR3 runs to 15 residues. CDR3 DNA sequence: TGTGCCAGCAGTGACTCGACTAGCGGTAGAGATGAGCAGTTCTTC. It encodes CASSDSTSGRDEQFF.